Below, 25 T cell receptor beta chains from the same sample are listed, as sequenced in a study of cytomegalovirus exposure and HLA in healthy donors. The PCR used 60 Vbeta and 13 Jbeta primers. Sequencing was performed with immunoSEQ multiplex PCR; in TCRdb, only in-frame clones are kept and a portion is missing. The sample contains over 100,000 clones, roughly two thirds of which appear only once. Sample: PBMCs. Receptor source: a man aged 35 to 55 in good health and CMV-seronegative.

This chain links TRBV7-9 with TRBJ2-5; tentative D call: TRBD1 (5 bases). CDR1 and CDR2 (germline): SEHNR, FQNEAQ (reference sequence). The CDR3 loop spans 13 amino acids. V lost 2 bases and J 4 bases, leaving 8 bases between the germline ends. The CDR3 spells CASSLRQGETQYF. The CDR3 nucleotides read TGTGCCAGCAGCTTACGGCAGGGAGAGACCCAGTACTTC.

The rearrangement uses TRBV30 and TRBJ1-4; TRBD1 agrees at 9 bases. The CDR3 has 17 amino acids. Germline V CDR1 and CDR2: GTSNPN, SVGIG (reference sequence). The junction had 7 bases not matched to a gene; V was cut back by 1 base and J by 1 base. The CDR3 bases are TGTGCCTGGAGTGCTCACAGGGGGCGCGGAACTAATGAAAAACTGTTTTTT. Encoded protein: CAWSAHRGRGTNEKLFF.

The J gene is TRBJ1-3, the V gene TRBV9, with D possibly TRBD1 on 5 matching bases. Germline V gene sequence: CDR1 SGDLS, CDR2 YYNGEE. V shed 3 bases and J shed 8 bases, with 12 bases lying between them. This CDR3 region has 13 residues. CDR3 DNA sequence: TGTGCCAGCAGCGCGAGGGGAGGGGACACCATATATTTT. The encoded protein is CASSARGGDTIYF.

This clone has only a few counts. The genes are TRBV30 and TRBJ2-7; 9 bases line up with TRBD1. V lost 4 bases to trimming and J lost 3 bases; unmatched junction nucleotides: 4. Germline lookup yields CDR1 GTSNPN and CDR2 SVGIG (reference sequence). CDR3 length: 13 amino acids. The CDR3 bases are TGTGCCTGGACCGGGACAGGGAACTACGAGCAGTACTTC. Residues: CAWTGTGNYEQYF.

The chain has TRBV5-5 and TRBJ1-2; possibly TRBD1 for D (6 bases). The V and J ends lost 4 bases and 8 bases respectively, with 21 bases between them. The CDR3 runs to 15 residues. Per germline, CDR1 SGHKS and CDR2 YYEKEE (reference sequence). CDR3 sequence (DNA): TGTGCCAGCAGCGTGGGAGATCGGACAGTGGGGGGCTACACCTTC. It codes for CASSVGDRTVGGYTF.

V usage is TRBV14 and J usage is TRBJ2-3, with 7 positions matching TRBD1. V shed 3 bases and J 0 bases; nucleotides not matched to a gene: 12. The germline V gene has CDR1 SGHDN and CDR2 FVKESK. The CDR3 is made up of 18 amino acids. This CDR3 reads CASSQLGQTRFSTDTQYF. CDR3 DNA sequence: TGTGCCAGCAGCCAGCTGGGACAGACCCGATTTAGCACAGATACGCAGTATTTT.

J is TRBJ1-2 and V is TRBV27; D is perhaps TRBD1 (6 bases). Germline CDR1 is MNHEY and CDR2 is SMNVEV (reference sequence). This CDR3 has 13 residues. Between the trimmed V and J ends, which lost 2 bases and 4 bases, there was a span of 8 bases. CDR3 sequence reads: CASSLTGTYGYTF. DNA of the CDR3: TGTGCCAGCAGTTTAACAGGGACCTATGGCTACACCTTC.

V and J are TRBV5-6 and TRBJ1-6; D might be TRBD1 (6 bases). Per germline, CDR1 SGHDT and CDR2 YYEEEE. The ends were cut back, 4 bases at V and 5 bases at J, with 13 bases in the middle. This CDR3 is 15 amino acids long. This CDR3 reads CASSQKDRNNSPLHF. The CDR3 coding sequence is TGTGCCAGCAGCCAGAAGGACAGAAATAATTCACCCCTCCACTTT. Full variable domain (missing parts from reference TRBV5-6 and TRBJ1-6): DAGVTQSPTHLIKTRGQQVTLRCSPKSGHDTVSWYQQALGQGPQFIFQYYEEEERQRGNFPDRFSGHQFPNYSSELNVNALLLGDSALYLCASSQKDRNNSPLHFGNGTRLTVT.

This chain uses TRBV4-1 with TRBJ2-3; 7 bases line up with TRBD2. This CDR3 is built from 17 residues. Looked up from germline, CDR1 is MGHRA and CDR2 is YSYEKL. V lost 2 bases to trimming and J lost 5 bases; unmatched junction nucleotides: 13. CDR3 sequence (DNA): TGCGCCAGCAGCCAAACCGGAGGGACTACGCTCGAAGATACGCAGTATTTT. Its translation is CASSQTGGTTLEDTQYF.

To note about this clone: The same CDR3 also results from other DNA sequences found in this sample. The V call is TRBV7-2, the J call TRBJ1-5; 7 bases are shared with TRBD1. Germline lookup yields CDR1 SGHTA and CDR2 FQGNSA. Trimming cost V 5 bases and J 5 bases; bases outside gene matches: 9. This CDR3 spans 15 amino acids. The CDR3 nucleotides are TGTGCCAGCAGCCGGGAGGGGCAGGGGGATCAGCCCCAGCATTTT. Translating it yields CASSREGQGDQPQHF.

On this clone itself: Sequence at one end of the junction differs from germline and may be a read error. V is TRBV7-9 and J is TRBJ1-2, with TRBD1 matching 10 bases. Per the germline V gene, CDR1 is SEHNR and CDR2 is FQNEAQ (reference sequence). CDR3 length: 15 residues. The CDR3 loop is CSSSARDRGLVGYTF. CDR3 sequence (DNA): TGTTCCAGCAGCGCACGGGACAGGGGTTTAGTTGGCTACACCTTC.

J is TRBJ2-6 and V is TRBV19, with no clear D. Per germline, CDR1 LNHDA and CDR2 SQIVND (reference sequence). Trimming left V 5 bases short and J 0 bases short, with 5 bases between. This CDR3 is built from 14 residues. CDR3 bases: TGTGCCAGTAGTCACATCTCTGGGGCCAACGTCCTGACTTTC. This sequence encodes CASSHISGANVLTF.

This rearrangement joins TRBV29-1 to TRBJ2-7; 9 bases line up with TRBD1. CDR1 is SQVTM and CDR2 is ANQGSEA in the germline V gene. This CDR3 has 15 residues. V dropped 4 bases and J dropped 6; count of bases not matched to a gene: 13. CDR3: CSVGTSGTGFREQYF. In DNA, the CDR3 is TGCAGCGTTGGAACTTCCGGGACAGGGTTCCGCGAGCAGTACTTC.

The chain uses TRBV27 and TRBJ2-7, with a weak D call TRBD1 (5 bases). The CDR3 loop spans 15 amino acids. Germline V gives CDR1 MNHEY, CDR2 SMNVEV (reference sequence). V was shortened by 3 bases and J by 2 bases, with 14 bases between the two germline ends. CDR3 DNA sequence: TGTGCCAGCAGTTTGCAGGGCTTAAACCCCTACGAGCAGTACTTC. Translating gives CASSLQGLNPYEQYF.

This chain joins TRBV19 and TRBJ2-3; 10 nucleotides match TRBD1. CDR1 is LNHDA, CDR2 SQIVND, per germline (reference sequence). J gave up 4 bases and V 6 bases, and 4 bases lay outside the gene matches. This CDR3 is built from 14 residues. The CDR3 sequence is CASSLTGGPDTQYF. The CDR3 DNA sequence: TGTGCCAGTAGCCTGACAGGGGGCCCAGATACGCAGTATTTT.

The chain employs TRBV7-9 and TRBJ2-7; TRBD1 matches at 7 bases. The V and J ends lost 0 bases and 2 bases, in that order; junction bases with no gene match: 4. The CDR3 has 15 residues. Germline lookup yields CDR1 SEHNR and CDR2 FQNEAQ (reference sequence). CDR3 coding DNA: TGTGCCAGCAGCTTAGCGGACAGGAGTCCCTACGAGCAGTACTTC. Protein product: CASSLADRSPYEQYF.

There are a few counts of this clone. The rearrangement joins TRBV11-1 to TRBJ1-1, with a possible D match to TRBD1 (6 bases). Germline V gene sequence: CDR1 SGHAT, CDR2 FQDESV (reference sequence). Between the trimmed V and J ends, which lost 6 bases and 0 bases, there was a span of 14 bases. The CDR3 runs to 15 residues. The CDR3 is CASSQDSHMNTEAFF. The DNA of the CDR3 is TGTGCCAGCAGTCAGGACAGTCACATGAACACTGAAGCTTTCTTT.

The CDR3 region is CAWSGSGHYNSPLHF. The CDR3 DNA is TGTGCCTGGAGTGGTTCGGGACATTATAATTCACCCCTCCACTTT. V is TRBV30 and J is TRBJ1-6; D might be TRBD1 (6 bases). Germline V gene sequence: CDR1 GTSNPN, CDR2 SVGIG (reference sequence). CDR3 length: 15 amino acids. V was shortened by 1 base and J by 4 bases, with 11 bases between the two germline ends. Supplemented by reference TRBV30 and TRBJ1-6, the full variable domain reads SQTIHQWPATLVQPVGSPLSLECTVEGTSNPNLYWYRQAAGRGLQLLFYSVGIGQISSEVPQNLSASRPQDRQFILSSKKLLLSDSGFYLCAWSGSGHYNSPLHFGNGTRLTVT.

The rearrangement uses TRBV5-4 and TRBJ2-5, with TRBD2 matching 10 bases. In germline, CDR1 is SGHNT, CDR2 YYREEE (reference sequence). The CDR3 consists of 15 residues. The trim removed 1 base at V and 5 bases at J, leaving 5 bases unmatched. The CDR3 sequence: CASSLLVSGGETQYF. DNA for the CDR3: TGTGCCAGCAGCTTGTTAGTTAGCGGGGGGGAGACCCAGTACTTC.

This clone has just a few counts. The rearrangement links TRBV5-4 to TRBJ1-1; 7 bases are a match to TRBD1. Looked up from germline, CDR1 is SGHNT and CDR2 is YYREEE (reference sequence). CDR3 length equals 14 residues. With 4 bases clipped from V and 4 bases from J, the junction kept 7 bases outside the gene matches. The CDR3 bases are TGTGCCAGCAGCACCGGGACAGTGAGCACTGAAGCTTTCTTT. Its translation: CASSTGTVSTEAFF.

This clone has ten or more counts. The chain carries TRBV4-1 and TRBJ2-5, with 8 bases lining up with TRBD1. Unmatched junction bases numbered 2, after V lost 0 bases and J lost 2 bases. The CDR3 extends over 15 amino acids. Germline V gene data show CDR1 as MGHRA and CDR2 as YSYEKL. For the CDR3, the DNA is TGCGCCAGCAGCCAAGAAAACAGGGGGCAAGAGACCCAGTACTTC. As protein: CASSQENRGQETQYF.

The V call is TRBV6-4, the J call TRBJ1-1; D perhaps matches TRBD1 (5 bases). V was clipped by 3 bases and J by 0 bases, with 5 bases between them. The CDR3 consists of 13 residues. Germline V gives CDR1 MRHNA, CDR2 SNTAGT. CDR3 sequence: CASSEGVNTEAFF. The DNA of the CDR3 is TGTGCCAGCAGTGAAGGGGTGAACACTGAAGCTTTCTTT.

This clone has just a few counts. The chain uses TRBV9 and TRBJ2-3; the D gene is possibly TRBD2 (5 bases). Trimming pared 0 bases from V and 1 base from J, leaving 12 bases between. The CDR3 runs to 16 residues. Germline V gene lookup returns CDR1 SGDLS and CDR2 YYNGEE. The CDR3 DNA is TGTGCCAGCAGCGTAGATGAACCCGGGGGCACAGATACGCAGTATTTT. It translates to CASSVDEPGGTDTQYF.

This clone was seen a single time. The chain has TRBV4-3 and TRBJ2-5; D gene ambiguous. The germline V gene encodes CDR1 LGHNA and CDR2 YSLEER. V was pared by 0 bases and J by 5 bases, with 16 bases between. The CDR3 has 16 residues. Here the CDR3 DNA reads TGCGCCAGCAGCCAAGATTTCGGCTCCGTGAGGGAGACCCAGTACTTC. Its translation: CASSQDFGSVRETQYF.

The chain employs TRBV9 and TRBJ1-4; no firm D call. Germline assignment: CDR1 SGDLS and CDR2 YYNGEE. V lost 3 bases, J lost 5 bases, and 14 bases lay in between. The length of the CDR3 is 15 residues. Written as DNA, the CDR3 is TGTGCCAGCAGCGAACAAGGAGGGAGGAATGAAAAACTGTTTTTT. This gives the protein CASSEQGGRNEKLFF.